This T cell receptor beta chain was recovered during a study of shared clonotypes between healthy human individuals. Using immunoSEQ multiplex PCR, the repertoire was profiled, and TCRdb retains in-frame clones only, with some absent. The top ten clones hold about 11% of a sample with 450,000 or so clones, around 77% of them seen once. This CDR3 spans 19 amino acids. Germline CDR1 MGHRA, CDR2 YSYEKL. V lost 5 bases to trimming and J lost 4 bases, with 27 bases between them. Input material: PBMCs. The sequence was obtained from a woman between 40 and 50 years old in good health. Some clones in this sample may be carry-over from other donors' samples. The gene calls are TRBV4-1 and TRBJ1-5, with D maybe TRBD1 (6 bases). CDR3 loop: CASSSPVSSRGVLNQPQHF. CDR3 nucleotides: TGCGCCAGCAGCAGCCCCGTGTCGTCCAGGGGAGTATTAAATCAGCCCCAGCATTTT.